This T cell receptor beta chain originates from a study of shared clonotypes between healthy human individuals. Across the whole study: Donors were two women and three men aged 18 to 49.

Recent acute infections and vaccinations were absent in the healthy HIV-negative adult donors. CDR1 and CDR2 from the germline V gene are SEHNR and FQNEAQ (reference sequence). This CDR3 comprises 18 residues. Trimming pared 5 bases from V and 4 bases from J, leaving 25 bases between. Around 29,000 T cell genomes, or 300 ng DNA, went into unsorted PBMC replicate PCRs. Sequencing of unsorted PBMC DNA was carried out using ten immunoSEQ deep assay plates. The data were produced by immunoSEQ multiplex PCR, yet TCRdb's version contains in-frame clones alone and is incomplete. The sample shows more than 450,000 clones, 79% of them seen only once.

This clonotype was obtained from a woman between 40 and 50 years old in good health. Some clones in this sample may be carry-over from other donors' samples. The V gene is TRBV7-9, the J gene TRBJ2-3, with D tentatively TRBD1 or TRBD2 (7 bases each). Sequencing was performed on PBMCs. Written as DNA, the CDR3 is TGTGCCAGCAGCCCACGGCAGGGGGGGCCGGGAGGCCCAGATACGCAGTATTTT. Protein: CASSPRQGGPGGPDTQYF.